A single sample is the source of the 28 T cell receptor beta chains below, sequenced in a study of blood T cell repertoires in COVID-19. The method was immunoSEQ multiplex PCR; TCRdb's version includes in-frame clones alone and lacks a portion of them. The sample comprises about 94,000 clones, about 83% of which are singletons, and less than 7% rests with the top ten. The sample comprised peripheral blood. The receptors were gathered from a man aged 65-85 years with COVID-19, enrolled during active disease.

This rearrangement joins TRBV6-1 to TRBJ1-4; D call uncertain. The V gene lost 2 bases and the J gene lost 0 bases, with 10 bases spanning the gap. The CDR3 sequence is 16 residues long. Per the germline V gene, CDR1 is MNHNS and CDR2 is SASEGT. The CDR3 region has the DNA TGTGCCAGCAGTGAACAGCGAAGTGCAACTAATGAAAAACTGTTTTTT. It translates to CASSEQRSATNEKLFF.

The sample holds a few counts of this clone. The gene calls are TRBV11-3 and TRBJ1-5; D is possibly TRBD1 (5 bases). CDR3 size: 15 residues. Trimming shortened V by 2 bases and J by 6 bases, and 14 bases separated the two germline ends. The germline gives CDR1 SGHNT, CDR2 YENEEA. As DNA, the CDR3 is TGTGCCAGCAGCTTAAGGAAGGACGGGGGTCAGCCCCAGCATTTT. As protein: CASSLRKDGGQPQHF.

The chain recombines TRBV6-1 with TRBJ1-3; TRBD1 is a possible D gene (6 bases). Germline V gives CDR1 MNHNS, CDR2 SASEGT. The CDR3 runs 14 residues. Trimming removed 2 bases at V and 4 bases at J, with 9 bases between. DNA of the CDR3: TGTGCCAGCAGTGAAACAGGGAACGGAAACACCATATATTTT. Translated: CASSETGNGNTIYF.

The chain couples TRBV27 to TRBJ2-7, with 13 bases matching TRBD2. Trimming cost V 2 bases and J 3 bases; bases outside gene matches: 4. The CDR3 totals 16 residues. Germline-derived CDR1 and CDR2 are MNHEY and SMNVEV (reference sequence). DNA of the CDR3: TGTGCCAGCAGTTTAAAGGGGACTAGCGGGGTCTACGAGCAGTACTTC. Translated, it gives CASSLKGTSGVYEQYF.

For this clone: The junction shows a germline mismatch at one end, possibly a read error. The chain links TRBV10-3 to TRBJ2-7; D might be TRBD1 (5 bases). The CDR3 consists of 11 residues. Germline CDR1 ENHRY, CDR2 SYGVKD. DNA of the CDR3: TGTACCATCAGTTCAGGGCACGAGCAGTACTTC. It specifies CTISSGHEQYF.

The rearrangement joins TRBV4-2 to TRBJ2-3; a weak D match, TRBD2 (5 bases). V lost 0 bases, J lost 1 base, and 11 bases lay in between. Germline values: CDR1 LGHNA, CDR2 YNFKEQ. The CDR3 runs to 16 residues. The DNA of the CDR3 is TGTGCCAGCAGCCAAGATGCGAAGGAGGGCACAGATACGCAGTATTTT. Protein product: CASSQDAKEGTDTQYF.

A few counts support this clone. The gene calls are TRBV12-3 or TRBV12-4 and TRBJ1-2; D is perhaps TRBD1 (6 bases). The CDR3 extends over 13 amino acids. Deletions cut 5 bases from V and 2 bases from J, with 9 bases between. CDR3 bases: TGTGCCAGCAGTGGACAGACAAACTATGGCTACACCTTC. Its translation is CASSGQTNYGYTF.

CDR3 DNA: TGCGCCAGCGGCGGGATGGCCGGGGCGACCGCGTCTTATTACGGTGAAGCTTTCTTT. It specifies CASGGMAGATASYYGEAFF. The chain joins TRBV4-1 to TRBJ1-1, with D possibly TRBD1 on 5 matching bases. From germline, CDR1 is MGHRA and CDR2 YSYEKL. The CDR3 totals 19 residues. The V gene lost 8 bases and the J gene lost 7 bases, with 35 bases spanning the gap.

The chain couples TRBV5-1 to TRBJ1-5; tentative D call: TRBD1 (6 bases). The CDR3 has 15 residues. Trimming left V 0 bases short and J 2 bases short, with 9 bases between. The germline CDR1 and CDR2 sequences are SGHRS and YFSETQ. The CDR3 here is CASSLAPGGNQPQHF. The CDR3 region has the DNA TGCGCCAGCAGCTTGGCCCCAGGGGGCAATCAGCCCCAGCATTTT.

V usage is TRBV24-1 and J usage is TRBJ2-3; TRBD2 aligns across 9 bases. The CDR3 runs 13 residues. The V gene's germline CDR1 is KGHDR and CDR2 SFDVKD. CDR3 region: CASGTSITDTQYF. CDR3 coding DNA: TGTGCGTCGGGGACTAGCATCACAGATACGCAGTATTTT.

V and J are TRBV6-2 or TRBV6-3 and TRBJ1-4, with TRBD1 matching 8 bases. The CDR3 totals 17 residues. Trimming at V came to 6 bases and at J to 6 bases, leaving 15 bases not matched to a gene. Germline CDR1 reads MNHEY; CDR2 reads SVGEGT. Written as DNA, the CDR3 is TGTGCCAGCAGCTCCCGACAGGGGAGTAGGCGGGATGAAAAACTGTTTTTT. Residues: CASSSRQGSRRDEKLFF.

This rearrangement joins TRBV5-1 to TRBJ1-1; 11 bases agree with TRBD1. Trimming cost V 4 bases and J 5 bases; bases outside gene matches: 13. The V gene's germline CDR1 is SGHRS and CDR2 YFSETQ. The CDR3 is 17 amino acids. This CDR3 reads CASSVGTGGEKRTEAFF. The CDR3 DNA reads as TGCGCCAGCAGCGTAGGGACAGGGGGAGAAAAGAGGACTGAAGCTTTCTTT.

This clone was seen just once. This sequence joins TRBV7-8 and TRBJ2-7; D might be TRBD2 (5 bases). Germline V lookup: CDR1 SGHVS, CDR2 FQNEAQ. The CDR3 is 13 residues long. Trimming left V 3 bases short and J 4 bases short, with 10 bases between. The CDR3 loop is CASSFRTQYEQYF. The CDR3 DNA reads TGTGCCAGCAGCTTTAGGACTCAGTACGAGCAGTACTTC.

The genes are TRBV6-2 or TRBV6-3 and TRBJ1-2, with 9 bases aligning to TRBD1. The CDR3 covers 19 residues. From germline, CDR1 is MNHEY and CDR2 SVGEGT. Trimming took 6 bases from V and 2 from J; bases not matched to a gene: 19. CDR3 bases: TGTGCCAGCAGCCCTACATTCGGACAGGGGCTCCTAGGGAACTATGGCTACACCTTC. Translated, it gives CASSPTFGQGLLGNYGYTF.

The V and J genes are TRBV7-2 and TRBJ2-5; 9 bases align to TRBD2. The J segment lost 3 bases and the V segment lost 1 base, leaving 6 bases of the junction unmatched. Germline CDR1 and CDR2: SGHTA and FQGNSA. This CDR3 is 16 amino acids long. The CDR3 loop reads CASSLVSIAGEETQYF. The DNA for the CDR3 is TGTGCCAGCAGCTTAGTAAGTATAGCGGGGGAAGAGACCCAGTACTTC. The whole variable domain, filled in from reference TRBV7-2 and TRBJ2-5, reads GAGVSQSPSNKVTEKGKDVELRCDPISGHTALYWYRQSLGQGLEFLIYFQGNSAPDKSGLPSDRFSAERTGGSVSTLTIQRTQQEDSAVYLCASSLVSIAGEETQYFGPGTRLLVL.

V usage is TRBV7-2 and J usage is TRBJ1-1; D might be TRBD1 (6 bases). The germline CDR1 and CDR2 sequences are SGHTA and FQGNSA. The CDR3 is 16 residues long. Trimming pared 5 bases from V and 0 bases from J, leaving 16 bases between. CDR3 bases: TGTGCCAGCAGCCCCGACAGGCCAAGAATGAACACTGAAGCTTTCTTT. This codes for CASSPDRPRMNTEAFF. Full variable domain (remainder filled in from reference TRBV7-2 and TRBJ1-1): GAGVSQSPSNKVTEKGKDVELRCDPISGHTALYWYRQSLGQGLEFLIYFQGNSAPDKSGLPSDRFSAERTGGSVSTLTIQRTQQEDSAVYLCASSPDRPRMNTEAFFGQGTRLTVV.

The V and J genes are TRBV12-3 or TRBV12-4 and TRBJ1-1, with a possible D match to TRBD1 (5 bases). The CDR3 consists of 13 residues. The V end lost 2 bases, the J end lost 6 bases, and 10 bases lay between the germline ends. In DNA form, the CDR3 reads TGTGCCAGCAGTTTATTCCAGGGCTCTGAAGCTTTCTTT. Protein sequence: CASSLFQGSEAFF.

The V and J genes are TRBV5-1 and TRBJ2-3, with D perhaps matching TRBD2 (5 bases). The germline V gene encodes CDR1 SGHRS and CDR2 YFSETQ. The CDR3 runs 15 residues. Trimming cost V 1 base and J 5 bases, with 14 bases left between them. As DNA, the CDR3 is TGCGCCAGCAGCTTGAATTACGGGATTGGAGATACGCAGTATTTT. Its protein is CASSLNYGIGDTQYF. The complete variable domain, with remaining parts taken from reference TRBV5-1 and TRBJ2-3, reads KAGVTQTPRYLIKTRGQQVTLSCSPISGHRSVSWYQQTPGQGLQFLFEYFSETQRNKGNFPGRFSGRQFSNSRSEMNVSTLELGDSALYLCASSLNYGIGDTQYFGPGTRLTVL.

The V call is TRBV14, the J call TRBJ2-7, with a tentative D call TRBD2 (6 bases). Germline CDR1 is SGHDN and CDR2 is FVKESK. V was pared by 4 bases and J by 2 bases, with 15 bases between. This CDR3 has 15 residues. CDR3 bases: TGTGCCAGCAGCCCCCGGGCCCCGGGGGCCTACGAGCAGTACTTC. This translates into CASSPRAPGAYEQYF.

The chain joins TRBV2 to TRBJ1-1; D gene ambiguous. V dropped 6 bases and J dropped 1 base, with 3 bases sitting between them. CDR1 is SNHLY, CDR2 FYNNEI, per germline. CDR3 length: 11 residues. CDR3 coding DNA: TGTGCCAGCAGGGCGAACACTGAAGCTTTCTTT. Protein: CASRANTEAFF.

The genes are TRBV19 and TRBJ1-1; 9 nucleotides agree with TRBD1. The length of the CDR3 is 14 residues. J lost 11 bases, V lost 4 bases, and 11 bases had no gene match. Germline assignment: CDR1 LNHDA and CDR2 SQIVND (reference sequence). In DNA form, the CDR3 reads TGTGCCAGTAGTACCACCGGGACAGGGACGTTGGCTTTCTTT. Protein: CASSTTGTGTLAFF.

The rearrangement joins TRBV7-9 to TRBJ1-1, with 10 bases that match TRBD1. From germline, CDR1 is SEHNR and CDR2 FQNEAQ (reference sequence). The CDR3 has 15 residues. V was clipped by 1 base and J by 6 bases; unmatched bases: 5. CDR3 sequence reads: CASSLGDRGIAEAFF. In DNA form, the CDR3 reads TGTGCCAGCAGCTTAGGGGACAGGGGAATCGCTGAAGCTTTCTTT.

Here the CDR3 reads CASSEEGKGAQYF. As DNA, the CDR3 is TGTGCCAGCAGTGAAGAAGGGAAAGGGGCCCAGTACTTC. The rearrangement uses TRBV2 and TRBJ2-5; D possibly corresponds to TRBD1 (5 bases). The CDR3 extends over 13 amino acids. CDR1 SNHLY and CDR2 FYNNEI come from the germline V gene. V lost 1 base and J lost 9, with 12 bases in between.

V is TRBV28 and J is TRBJ2-7; 7 bases are a match to TRBD2. V shed 6 bases and J 3 bases; nucleotides not matched to a gene: 11. The length of the CDR3 is 15 residues. In germline, CDR1 is MDHEN, CDR2 SYDVKM. CDR3 region: CASSSSGERGYEQYF. CDR3 coding DNA: TGTGCCAGCAGCTCCTCCGGAGAGCGGGGCTACGAGCAGTACTTC.

V gene TRBV29-1 combines with J gene TRBJ2-1; TRBD2 is a possible D gene (6 bases). Germline V gene sequence: CDR1 SQVTM, CDR2 ANQGSEA. The CDR3 contains 14 residues. The V end lost 4 bases, the J end lost 3 bases, and 13 bases lay between the germline ends. CDR3 region: CSVGGNTLYNEQFF. In nucleotides, the CDR3 is TGCAGCGTTGGCGGGAACACACTCTACAATGAGCAGTTCTTC.

This rearrangement joins TRBV29-1 to TRBJ2-7; 8 bases agree with TRBD2. Germline loops: CDR1 SQVTM, CDR2 ANQGSEA. V dropped 3 bases and J dropped 3; count of bases not matched to a gene: 13. The CDR3 covers 16 residues. CDR3 DNA: TGCAGCGTTGACTCCACAAGGACTAGCTCCTACTACGAGCAGTACTTC. It codes for CSVDSTRTSSYYEQYF.

V gene TRBV9 combines with J gene TRBJ1-1; D not resolved. Germline CDR1 and CDR2: SGDLS and YYNGEE. The V end was cut by 0 bases, the J end by 3 bases, with 12 bases between. The CDR3 totals 15 residues. CDR3 loop: CASSVGRGTDTEAFF. The CDR3 bases are TGTGCCAGCAGCGTAGGGCGGGGTACGGACACTGAAGCTTTCTTT.

As DNA, the CDR3 is TGTGCCAGCAGCTTAGCGTTAGGGACTAGCGGAAATTACGAGCAGTACTTC. Residues: CASSLALGTSGNYEQYF. The rearrangement uses TRBV7-9 and TRBJ2-7; 11 bases are shared with TRBD2. V gave up 0 bases and J gave up 4 bases; unmatched junction bases: 8. The CDR3 runs 17 residues. Germline CDR1 is SEHNR and CDR2 is FQNEAQ (reference sequence).